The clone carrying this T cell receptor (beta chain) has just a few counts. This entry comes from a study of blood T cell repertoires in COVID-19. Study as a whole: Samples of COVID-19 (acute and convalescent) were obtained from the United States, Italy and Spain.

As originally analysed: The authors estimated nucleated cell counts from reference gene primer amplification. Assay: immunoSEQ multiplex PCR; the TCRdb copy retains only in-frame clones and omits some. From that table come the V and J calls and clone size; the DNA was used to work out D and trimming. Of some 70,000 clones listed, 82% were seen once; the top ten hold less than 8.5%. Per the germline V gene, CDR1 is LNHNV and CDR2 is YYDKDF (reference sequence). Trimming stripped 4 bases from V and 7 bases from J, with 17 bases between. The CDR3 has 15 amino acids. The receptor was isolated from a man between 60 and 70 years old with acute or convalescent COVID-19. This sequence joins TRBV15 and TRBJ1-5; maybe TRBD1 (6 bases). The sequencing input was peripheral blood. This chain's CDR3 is CATSTLGSGQQPQHF. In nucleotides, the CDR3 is TGTGCCACCAGCACCCTGGGGAGTGGACAGCAGCCCCAGCATTTT.